This T cell receptor beta chain was sequenced for a study of blood T cell repertoires in COVID-19. Study summary: T cells, B-cell-depleted T cells, or PBMCs supplied cDNA or gDNA.

In the original analysis: Amplification with reference gene primers provided the estimates of nucleated cell counts. Using immunoSEQ multiplex PCR, the repertoire was profiled, and TCRdb retains in-frame clones only, with some absent. V, J and clone size derive from that table, while D and trimming were established from the DNA sequence. The sample has under 200,000 clones, roughly 82% seen once. The germline CDR1 and CDR2 sequences are SGHDT and YYEEEE. V lost 3 bases to trimming and J lost 0 bases; unmatched junction nucleotides: 7. The CDR3 loop spans 17 amino acids. Recovered participants had two consecutive negative NP/OP PCR tests, healthcare professional clearance, or symptom resolution.

Sequenced material: PBMCs or T cells enriched from blood (not recorded which). The V and J genes are TRBV5-6 and TRBJ1-5, with 9 positions matching TRBD1. This sequence was found in a man over 45 who had recovered from COVID-19. CDR3 bases: TGTGCCAGCAGCTCGGGACAGGGTCGATATAGCAATCAGCCCCAGCATTTT. It yields the protein CASSSGQGRYSNQPQHF.